A selection of T cell receptor beta chains follows, all from one sample in a study of cytomegalovirus exposure and HLA in healthy donors. Produced via immunoSEQ multiplex PCR; TCRdb's table is partial and in-frame only. This sample has around 150,000 clones; 80% occur once, and the top ten carry about 4.9%. The sequenced sample was PBMCs. The receptors come from a man between 25 and 39 years old in good health. The CDR3 runs from the conserved cysteine through the conserved F or W. The order of the fields is J gene, D gene, clone size, V gene, CDR3 DNA, CDR3 protein. The D gene is left open where the match is weak. Rows may omit the clone size; those that give it use once, few, many or a size class.

j_call: TRBJ1-4; d_call: TRBD1; clone_size: NA; v_call: TRBV30; cdr3_nt: TGTGCCTGGAGTGTAGAACAGGGGCCTGAAAAACTGTTTTTT; cdr3_aa: CAWSVEQGPEKLFF
j_call: TRBJ2-2; d_call: NA; clone_size: NA; v_call: TRBV10-3; cdr3_nt: TGTGCCATCAGTGAGGTGGCATCCACCGGGGAGCTGTTTTTT; cdr3_aa: CAISEVASTGELFF
j_call: TRBJ2-3; d_call: NA; clone_size: few; v_call: TRBV30; cdr3_nt: TGTGCCTGGACCGGAGGGGTTAGCACAGATACGCAGTATTTT; cdr3_aa: CAWTGGVSTDTQYF
j_call: TRBJ1-2; d_call: TRBD1; clone_size: NA; v_call: TRBV7-9; cdr3_nt: TGTTCCAGCAGCCCGACAGGGACTGGCTACACCTTC; cdr3_aa: CSSSPTGTGYTF
j_call: TRBJ1-6; d_call: NA; clone_size: NA; v_call: TRBV7-8; cdr3_nt: TGTGCCAGCAGCCCCCGCGTCGATGTGGCCTATAATTCACCCCTCCACTTT; cdr3_aa: CASSPRVDVAYNSPLHF
j_call: TRBJ2-6; d_call: TRBD1; clone_size: NA; v_call: TRBV5-8; cdr3_nt: TGTGCCAGCAGCTGGGGTTTAGGGGGCACCTCTGGGGCCAACGTCCTGACTTTC; cdr3_aa: CASSWGLGGTSGANVLTF
j_call: TRBJ2-3; d_call: TRBD1; clone_size: NA; v_call: TRBV7-2; cdr3_nt: TGTGCCAACTCAAGAGGGGGCGGCTCAGATACGCAGTATTTT; cdr3_aa: CANSRGGGSDTQYF
j_call: TRBJ2-3; d_call: NA; clone_size: once; v_call: TRBV7-3; cdr3_nt: TGTGCCAGCAGCCCCCAGGCCCACCGCACAGATACGCAGTATTTT; cdr3_aa: CASSPQAHRTDTQYF
j_call: TRBJ2-4; d_call: NA; clone_size: NA; v_call: TRBV23-1; cdr3_nt: TGCGCCTCTCAGGTAGGGGGAGCCAAAAACATTCAGTACTTC; cdr3_aa: CASQVGGAKNIQYF
j_call: TRBJ2-1; d_call: TRBD2; clone_size: NA; v_call: TRBV12-5; cdr3_nt: TGTGCTAGTGGTTTGGGGTACCCTACTAGCGGCCGCTACAATGAGCAGTTCTTC; cdr3_aa: CASGLGYPTSGRYNEQFF
j_call: TRBJ1-4; d_call: NA; clone_size: NA; v_call: TRBV19; cdr3_nt: TGTGCCAGTAGTATGGTTACAGGGCGAATCGAAAAACTGTTTTTT; cdr3_aa: CASSMVTGRIEKLFF
j_call: TRBJ2-5; d_call: TRBD1; clone_size: NA; v_call: TRBV15; cdr3_nt: TGTGCCACCACCAATAGACAGGGAGTTGAAGAGACCCAGTACTTC; cdr3_aa: CATTNRQGVEETQYF
j_call: TRBJ2-7; d_call: TRBD1; clone_size: NA; v_call: TRBV6-1; cdr3_nt: TGTGCCAGCAGTCGTTCGGGACAGGGCCTTGAGCAGTACTTC; cdr3_aa: CASSRSGQGLEQYF
j_call: TRBJ2-7; d_call: NA; clone_size: NA; v_call: TRBV6-6; cdr3_nt: TGTGCCAGCAGTCGAATAAGAGCGGGCTCGACCTACGAGCAGTACTTC; cdr3_aa: CASSRIRAGSTYEQYF
j_call: TRBJ2-3; d_call: NA; clone_size: NA; v_call: TRBV18; cdr3_nt: TGTGCCAGCTCACGACGAACTAGTTTCGGCACAGATACGCAGTATTTT; cdr3_aa: CASSRRTSFGTDTQYF
j_call: TRBJ2-6; d_call: TRBD1; clone_size: NA; v_call: TRBV9; cdr3_nt: TGTGCCAGCAGCGGAGGACAGGCCGAAGGCGGTGGGGCCAACGTCCTGACTTTC; cdr3_aa: CASSGGQAEGGGANVLTF
j_call: TRBJ1-1; d_call: NA; clone_size: few; v_call: TRBV5-1; cdr3_nt: TGCGCCAGCAGACAAAGGAGGGGAAGGCTTCTCCCTGAAGCTTTCTTT; cdr3_aa: CASRQRRGRLLPEAFF
j_call: TRBJ2-3; d_call: TRBD2; clone_size: NA; v_call: TRBV9; cdr3_nt: TGTGCCAGCAGCGGGGCGGGGGAGTATAGAGATACGCAGTATTTT; cdr3_aa: CASSGAGEYRDTQYF
j_call: TRBJ2-2; d_call: TRBD2; clone_size: NA; v_call: TRBV5-8; cdr3_nt: TGTGCCAGCTGGCCTCGGGGGGCCGGGGAGCTGTTTTTT; cdr3_aa: CASWPRGAGELFF
j_call: TRBJ1-4; d_call: NA; clone_size: NA; v_call: TRBV29-1; cdr3_nt: TGCAGCGTTGTCACAACTAATGAAAAACTGTTTTTT; cdr3_aa: CSVVTTNEKLFF
j_call: TRBJ1-2; d_call: TRBD1; clone_size: few; v_call: TRBV27; cdr3_nt: TGTGCCAGCGGTAACGGTCGGGGACAGGGTGAATATGGCTACACCTTC; cdr3_aa: CASGNGRGQGEYGYTF
j_call: TRBJ2-7; d_call: TRBD1; clone_size: NA; v_call: TRBV18; cdr3_nt: TGTGCCAGCTCCCCGGTGGGGCAGGGGGCGCTTGAGCAGTACTTC; cdr3_aa: CASSPVGQGALEQYF
j_call: TRBJ2-7; d_call: TRBD2; clone_size: NA; v_call: TRBV5-4; cdr3_nt: TGTGCCAGCAGCCCTACTAGCGGACACTACGAGCAGTACTTC; cdr3_aa: CASSPTSGHYEQYF
j_call: TRBJ2-5; d_call: TRBD2; clone_size: NA; v_call: TRBV4-1; cdr3_nt: TGCGCCAGCAGCCCGGGGGGGGCTCGTGGGAAGACCCAGTACTTC; cdr3_aa: CASSPGGARGKTQYF
j_call: TRBJ2-7; d_call: NA; clone_size: NA; v_call: TRBV11-3; cdr3_nt: TGTGCCAGCAGCCAGGGGACGGCCTACGAGCAGTACTTC; cdr3_aa: CASSQGTAYEQYF
j_call: TRBJ1-1; d_call: NA; clone_size: NA; v_call: TRBV19; cdr3_nt: TGTGCCAGTATTCCAGGGATTTGGAGGAACACTGAAGCTTTCTTT; cdr3_aa: CASIPGIWRNTEAFF
j_call: TRBJ2-2; d_call: NA; clone_size: NA; v_call: TRBV2; cdr3_nt: TGTGCCAGCAGCGCCGGGACATTGAACACCGGGGAGCTGTTTTTT; cdr3_aa: CASSAGTLNTGELFF
j_call: TRBJ2-2; d_call: NA; clone_size: once; v_call: TRBV19; cdr3_nt: TGTGCCAGTAGTATTGCGCCAAGCGCGAACACCGGGGAGCTGTTTTTT; cdr3_aa: CASSIAPSANTGELFF
j_call: TRBJ2-5; d_call: TRBD2; clone_size: NA; v_call: TRBV11-3; cdr3_nt: TGTGCCAGCAGCAACTCCGGACTAGCGGGAGCTCGAGAGACCCAGTACTTC; cdr3_aa: CASSNSGLAGARETQYF
j_call: TRBJ2-1; d_call: NA; clone_size: NA; v_call: TRBV28; cdr3_nt: TGTGCCAGCAGGCCCTTCGCGGGGAATGAGCAGTTCTTC; cdr3_aa: CASRPFAGNEQFF
j_call: TRBJ2-7; d_call: NA; clone_size: once; v_call: TRBV18; cdr3_nt: TGTGCCAGCTCACCGACTGCCCGGAGGGAGCAGTACTTC; cdr3_aa: CASSPTARREQYF
j_call: TRBJ2-1; d_call: NA; clone_size: NA; v_call: TRBV15; cdr3_nt: TGTGCCACCAGCCGTGCGTCCGGTGAGCAGTTCTTC; cdr3_aa: CATSRASGEQFF
j_call: TRBJ2-1; d_call: TRBD2; clone_size: NA; v_call: TRBV9; cdr3_nt: TGTGCCAGCAGCGCCAACCCCCTAGCGGAAAGCTCCTACAATGAGCAGTTCTTC; cdr3_aa: CASSANPLAESSYNEQFF
j_call: TRBJ2-1; d_call: TRBD2; clone_size: NA; v_call: TRBV11-2; cdr3_nt: TGTGCCAGCAGCTTCACGGTTAGCGGGACCTCCTACAATGAGCAGTTCTTC; cdr3_aa: CASSFTVSGTSYNEQFF
j_call: TRBJ2-1; d_call: TRBD2; clone_size: NA; v_call: TRBV9; cdr3_nt: TGTGCCAGCAGCGTAACCGGGACTAGCGGGAGGAATGAGCAGTTCTTC; cdr3_aa: CASSVTGTSGRNEQFF
j_call: TRBJ1-5; d_call: TRBD1; clone_size: NA; v_call: TRBV7-8; cdr3_nt: TGTGCCAGCAGCTTCCTGTGGGACAGGCGCGGGCAGCCCCAGCATTTT; cdr3_aa: CASSFLWDRRGQPQHF